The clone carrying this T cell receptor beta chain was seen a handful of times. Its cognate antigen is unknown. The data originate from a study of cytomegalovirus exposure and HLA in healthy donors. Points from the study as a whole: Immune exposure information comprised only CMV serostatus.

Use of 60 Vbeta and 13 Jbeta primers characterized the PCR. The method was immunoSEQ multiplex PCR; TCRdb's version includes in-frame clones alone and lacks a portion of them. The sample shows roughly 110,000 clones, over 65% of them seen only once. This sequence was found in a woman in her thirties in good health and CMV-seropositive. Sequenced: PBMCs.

CDR3 sequence (DNA): TGTGCCAGCTCACCTCTAGCTAACACCGGGGAGCTGTTTTTT. Its translation is CASSPLANTGELFF. V and J are TRBV18 and TRBJ2-2; D is possibly TRBD2 (5 bases). V was pared by 3 bases and J by 2 bases, with 7 bases between. CDR3 size: 14 residues. Germline assignment: CDR1 KGHSH and CDR2 LQKENI.